The 8 T cell receptor beta chains below all came from one sample that was sequenced in a study of cytomegalovirus exposure and HLA in healthy donors. PCR primers comprised 60 Vbeta and 13 Jbeta primers. This table comes from immunoSEQ multiplex PCR, and its TCRdb copy is limited to in-frame clones, with some not included. The data show 200,000 or so clones, approximately 78% seen once. The specimen sequenced was PBMCs. The receptors here all came from a woman aged 18 to 35 in good health and CMV-seronegative.

The J gene is TRBJ1-2, the V gene TRBV11-2, with a tentative D call TRBD1 (6 bases). The CDR3 is made up of 14 amino acids. Trimming cost V 1 base and J 7 bases, with 13 bases left between them. CDR1 and CDR2 (germline): SGHAT, FQNNGV. In DNA, the CDR3 is TGTGCCAGCAGCTTAGGTCAGGGGAGGGGTGGCTACACCTTC. Translating gives CASSLGQGRGGYTF.

J is TRBJ1-1 and V is TRBV19; D is perhaps TRBD1 (6 bases). The V end was cut by 9 bases, the J end by 4 bases, with 9 bases between. This CDR3 comprises 11 residues. Looked up from germline, CDR1 is LNHDA and CDR2 is SQIVND (reference sequence). CDR3 DNA sequence: TGTGCCAGCTTCAGGGGCACTGAAGCTTTCTTT. Translating gives CASFRGTEAFF. Supplemented by reference TRBV19 and TRBJ1-1, the full variable domain reads DGGITQSPKYLFRKEGQNVTLSCEQNLNHDAMYWYRQDPGQGLRLIYYSQIVNDFQKGDIAEGYSVSREKKESFPLTVTSAQKNPTAFYLCASFRGTEAFFGQGTRLTVV.

This clone was recorded a few times. V is TRBV7-9 and J is TRBJ2-7, with D unclear. Germline V lookup: CDR1 SEHNR, CDR2 FQNEAQ (reference sequence). V dropped 1 base and J dropped 0 bases, with 16 bases sitting between them. The CDR3 covers 17 residues. For the CDR3, the DNA is TGTGCCAGCAGCTTAGTCACAATCGGCGGAAGCTCCTACGAGCAGTACTTC. As protein: CASSLVTIGGSSYEQYF. The entire variable domain, with the rest obtained from reference TRBV7-9 and TRBJ2-7, is as follows: DTGVSQNPRHKITKRGQNVTFRCDPISEHNRLYWYRQTLGQGPEFLTYFQNEAQLEKSRLLSDRFSAERPKGSFSTLEIQRTEQGDSAMYLCASSLVTIGGSSYEQYFGPGTRLTVT.

The CDR3 region has the DNA TGTGCCAGCAGCCACCGACAGGGGGCAGACTATGGCTACACCTTC. Its protein is CASSHRQGADYGYTF. The chain carries TRBV5-7 and TRBJ1-2; the match to TRBD1 covers 10 bases. TRBV5-7 belongs to the ORF category, with a function that is uncertain. The trim removed 4 bases at V and 3 bases at J, leaving 6 bases unmatched. The length of the CDR3 is 15 residues.

The chain links TRBV7-8 to TRBJ2-5; TRBD1 is a possible D gene (6 bases). The V and J ends lost 4 bases and 5 bases respectively, with 17 bases between them. Germline CDR1 is SGHVS and CDR2 is FQNEAQ. The CDR3 consists of 15 residues. The CDR3 protein is CASSYTPGVGETQYF. DNA of the CDR3: TGTGCCAGCAGCTATACTCCAGGGGTTGGGGAGACCCAGTACTTC.

This sequence joins TRBV29-1 and TRBJ2-2; a weak D match, TRBD1 (6 bases). Looked up from germline, CDR1 is SQVTM and CDR2 is ANQGSEA. There are 12 residues in the CDR3. The V end was cut by 6 bases, the J end by 4 bases, with 9 bases between. Here the CDR3 reads CSVLQGTGELFF. In DNA, the CDR3 is TGCAGCGTCCTACAGGGCACCGGGGAGCTGTTTTTT.

The chain joins TRBV6-6 to TRBJ2-3; 9 positions match TRBD2. J gave up 2 bases and V 2 bases, and 5 bases lay outside the gene matches. Germline loops: CDR1 MNHNY, CDR2 SVGAGI (reference sequence). This CDR3 comprises 16 residues. The CDR3 loop reads CASSYGLAGFTDTQYF. DNA of the CDR3: TGTGCCAGCAGTTACGGTCTAGCGGGGTTCACAGATACGCAGTATTTT.

V is TRBV6-1 and J is TRBJ1-2, with 7 bases identical to TRBD1. Germline V gives CDR1 MNHNS, CDR2 SASEGT. The trim removed 5 bases at V and 7 bases at J, leaving 13 bases unmatched. The CDR3 is 15 residues long. The CDR3 coding sequence is TGTGCCAGCAGTTCCGGGTCCCAGGGGGGTTGTGGCTACACCTTC. Translation gives CASSSGSQGGCGYTF.